This passage covers 29 T cell receptor beta chains from one sample sequenced in a study of response to subunit inactivated influenza vaccine. TCRdb re-analysed the RT-PCR reads in MiXCR, keeping a single row per CDR3 protein. The table shows 450,000 to 600,000 distinct CDR3 sequences, with under 8.5% occurring only once. Sequenced material: PBMCs from blood, taken around 25 months after vaccination. Receptors originate from a man between 50 and 75 years old who received an inactivated influenza vaccine.

This clonotype was counted ten times or more. This chain uses TRBV7-2 with TRBJ2-3, with D perhaps matching TRBD2 (6 bases). The germline gives CDR1 SGHTA, CDR2 FQGNSA. The CDR3 extends over 14 amino acids. Trimming took off 1 base at V and 8 bases at J, with 13 bases between the two ends. CDR3: CASSLEGGTPTQYF. DNA of the CDR3: TGTGCCAGCAGCTTAGAAGGCGGGACTCCTACGCAGTATTTT.

This clonotype occurred a few times. The rearrangement uses TRBV20-1 and TRBJ1-2; the D is unclear. Trimming pared 6 bases from V and 5 bases from J, leaving 16 bases between. Germline values: CDR1 DFQATT, CDR2 SNEGSKA (reference sequence). The CDR3 has 13 residues. The CDR3 DNA is TGCAGTGCGCGACCGGGATTCTTATATGGCTACACCTTC. The encoded protein is CSARPGFLYGYTF.

This clonotype was counted between two and nine times. V gene TRBV27 combines with J gene TRBJ2-1, with 9 bases matching TRBD2. CDR1 is MNHEY and CDR2 is SMNVEV in the germline V gene (reference sequence). The CDR3 runs to 16 residues. Losses at the gene ends were 2 bases for V and 4 bases for J; bases not matched to a gene: 6. The CDR3 region is CASSLGDSGGYNEQFF. The CDR3 DNA sequence: TGTGCCAGCAGTTTAGGGGATAGCGGGGGTTACAATGAGCAGTTCTTC.

This clonotype turned up a few times. The chain employs TRBV7-2 and TRBJ2-5; D uncertain. The V gene lost 2 bases and the J gene lost 0 bases, with 13 bases spanning the gap. This CDR3 is built from 16 residues. The germline V gene has CDR1 SGHTA and CDR2 FQGNSA. The CDR3 reads CASSLIYGPDQETQYF. The CDR3 DNA follows: TGTGCCAGCAGCTTAATTTACGGGCCAGACCAAGAGACCCAGTACTTC.

In regard to this clonotype: A much bigger clone sits one base away, suggesting this may be a read error. The V call is TRBV4-2, the J call TRBJ2-2; D ambiguous. Germline loops: CDR1 LGHNA, CDR2 YNFKEQ. The V end lost 0 bases, the J end lost 6 bases, and 8 bases lay between the germline ends. The CDR3 contains 14 residues. The DNA of the CDR3 is TGTGCCAGCAGCCAAGAAGCGCCCCCCGGGGAGCTGTTTTTT. It encodes CASSQEAPPGELFF.

This clonotype was recorded many times. The genes are TRBV4-2 and TRBJ2-4; D remains unclear. The CDR3 covers 15 residues. Trimming shortened V by 2 bases and J by 9 bases, and 17 bases separated the two germline ends. Germline V lookup: CDR1 LGHNA, CDR2 YNFKEQ. CDR3 coding DNA: TGTGCCAGCAGCCAAAATAAGGGCCAGTCACGCATTCAGTACTTC. Translation: CASSQNKGQSRIQYF.

This clonotype was seen ten or more times. CDR3 residues: CASSPAFVEQYF. CDR3 DNA sequence: TGTGCCAGCAGTCCGGCTTTCGTCGAGCAGTACTTC. J is TRBJ2-7 and V is TRBV6-2 or TRBV6-3; D remains ambiguous. Germline V gene lookup returns CDR1 MNHEY and CDR2 SVGEGT. The CDR3 loop spans 12 amino acids. Between the trimmed V and J ends, which lost 5 bases and 6 bases, there was a span of 11 bases.

This rearrangement joins TRBV4-2 to TRBJ2-5; 9 nucleotides agree with TRBD2. The V and J ends lost 1 base and 0 bases, in that order; junction bases with no gene match: 9. Germline V gene data show CDR1 as LGHNA and CDR2 as YNFKEQ. The CDR3 contains 18 residues. CDR3 amino acids: CASSQGILAGAYQETQYF. As DNA, the CDR3 is TGTGCCAGCAGCCAAGGGATTTTAGCGGGAGCTTACCAAGAGACCCAGTACTTC.

The rearrangement joins TRBV3-1 to TRBJ2-7; perhaps TRBD2 as D (6 bases). Germline V gene lookup returns CDR1 LGHDT and CDR2 YNNKEL (reference sequence). The CDR3 runs to 14 residues. V gave up 0 bases and J gave up 3 bases, with 9 bases separating them. The CDR3: CASSQEGGGYEQYF. The CDR3 DNA reads as TGTGCCAGCAGCCAAGAGGGGGGAGGCTACGAGCAGTACTTC.

There are many counts of this clonotype. In DNA, the CDR3 is TGTGCCAGCACCAGGATCGGGGAGCTGTTTTTT. It is translated as CASTRIGELFF. V gene TRBV7-8 combines with J gene TRBJ2-2; D unclear. Trimming cost V 7 bases and J 7 bases, with 7 bases left between them. The CDR3 sequence is 11 residues long. Germline CDR1 and CDR2: SGHVS and FQNEAQ.

This clonotype was seen more than once but under ten times. The CDR3, as DNA: TGCAGTGCTAGAGGGGACAGGGGGTTCGGTGGCTACACCTTC. Its protein product is CSARGDRGFGGYTF. The J gene is TRBJ1-2, the V gene TRBV20-1; TRBD1 matches at 11 bases. The length of the CDR3 is 14 residues. In germline, CDR1 is DFQATT, CDR2 SNEGSKA (reference sequence). The junction had 5 bases not matched to a gene; V was cut back by 1 base and J by 7 bases.

This chain joins TRBV10-1 and TRBJ2-1; D remains unclear. Trimming cost V 4 bases and J 8 bases, with 6 bases left between them. Germline V CDR1 and CDR2: WNHNN, SYGVQD (reference sequence). The CDR3 covers 11 residues. CDR3 in amino acids: CASSAGYEQFF. The CDR3 nucleotides are TGCGCCAGCAGTGCCGGTTATGAGCAGTTCTTC.

This clonotype was detected many times. V is TRBV24-1 and J is TRBJ2-7; 7 nucleotides match TRBD1. The CDR3 totals 11 residues. With V trimmed by 10 bases and J by 6 bases, 5 bases remained unmatched. Germline assignment: CDR1 KGHDR and CDR2 SFDVKD. The CDR3, as DNA: TGTGCCACAGCTGACAGGGTCGAGCAGTACTTC. Its translation is CATADRVEQYF.

The chain's CDR3 is CASSFSAVARDYNEQFF. In DNA, the CDR3 is TGTGCCAGCAGCTTCTCGGCAGTAGCGAGGGACTACAATGAGCAGTTCTTC. The rearrangement links TRBV7-9 to TRBJ2-1; perhaps TRBD2 as D (5 bases). This CDR3 region has 17 residues. Trimming took 3 bases from V and 3 from J, leaving 18 bases between them. Germline loops: CDR1 SEHNR, CDR2 FQNEAQ (reference sequence). The entire variable domain, with the rest obtained from reference TRBV7-9 and TRBJ2-1, is as follows: DTGVSQNPRHKITKRGQNVTFRCDPISEHNRLYWYRQTLGQGPEFLTYFQNEAQLEKSRLLSDRFSAERPKGSFSTLEIQRTEQGDSAMYLCASSFSAVARDYNEQFFGPGTRLTVL.

This clonotype was counted ten times or more. The chain recombines TRBV7-3 with TRBJ2-1; 7 positions match TRBD2. Losses at the gene ends were 1 base for V and 6 bases for J; bases not matched to a gene: 21. The CDR3 extends over 20 amino acids. Germline V CDR1 and CDR2: SGHTA, FQGTGA. CDR3 residues: CASSLKAGGSGSRSSNEQFF. Written as DNA, the CDR3 is TGTGCCAGCAGCTTAAAGGCCGGGGGTAGCGGGTCACGTTCGTCCAATGAGCAGTTCTTC.

This clonotype was seen a handful of times. V gene TRBV29-1 combines with J gene TRBJ1-1; tentative D call: TRBD1 (5 bases). This CDR3 contains 12 residues. Trimming pared 4 bases from V and 2 bases from J, leaving 8 bases between. The germline CDR1 and CDR2 sequences are SQVTM and ANQGSEA. The CDR3 here is CSVATANTEAFF. The DNA of the CDR3 is TGCAGCGTTGCGACAGCCAACACTGAAGCTTTCTTT.

Many counts were recorded for this clonotype. The gene calls are TRBV7-2 and TRBJ2-5, with 12 bases matching TRBD2. CDR1 is SGHTA, CDR2 FQGNSA, per germline. Germline trimming cut 5 bases from V and 7 bases from J; bases unmatched to any gene: 14. This CDR3 spans 17 amino acids. DNA for the CDR3: TGTGCCAGCAGCCCAGTGGGACGGACTAGCGGGAAGGGGACCCAGTACTTC. Translating gives CASSPVGRTSGKGTQYF.

V gene TRBV4-2 combines with J gene TRBJ2-3, with D perhaps TRBD2 (6 bases). The CDR3 totals 16 residues. Trimming pared 1 base from V and 1 base from J, leaving 12 bases between. Germline CDR1 is LGHNA and CDR2 is YNFKEQ. The CDR3 region has the DNA TGTGCCAGCAGCCAAGGGACTAATCCCCGCACAGATACGCAGTATTTT. Its protein product is CASSQGTNPRTDTQYF.

This clonotype came up many times. The chain uses TRBV6-1 and TRBJ2-1; TRBD2 matches 12 bases. The CDR3 sequence is 15 residues long. In germline, CDR1 is MNHNS, CDR2 SASEGT. With V trimmed by 7 bases and J by 9 bases, 10 bases remained unmatched. The CDR3 protein is CASTNLAGGPGEQFF. DNA for the CDR3: TGTGCCAGCACCAACCTAGCGGGGGGGCCCGGTGAGCAGTTCTTC.

This clonotype was seen ten or more times. CDR3 residues: CASSFSGQGVDEQFF. CDR3 nucleotides: TGTGCCAGCAGCTTCTCGGGACAGGGCGTCGATGAGCAGTTCTTC. The gene calls are TRBV5-5 and TRBJ2-1, with 9 bases fitting TRBD1. The junction had 8 bases not matched to a gene; V was cut back by 2 bases and J by 8 bases. Germline-derived CDR1 and CDR2 are SGHKS and YYEKEE (reference sequence). CDR3 size: 15 residues.

The chain recombines TRBV29-1 with TRBJ2-7, with 7 bases identical to TRBD1. The junction had 1 base not matched to a gene; V was cut back by 6 bases and J by 2 bases. Germline V lookup: CDR1 SQVTM, CDR2 ANQGSEA. The CDR3 spans 11 residues. This CDR3 reads CSVQGAYEQYF. DNA for the CDR3: TGCAGCGTCCAGGGGGCCTACGAGCAGTACTTC.

This clonotype has ten or more counts. The chain couples TRBV4-3 to TRBJ2-3; D is unresolved. Trimming shortened V by 1 base and J by 5 bases, and 10 bases separated the two germline ends. The CDR3 consists of 14 residues. In germline, CDR1 is LGHNA, CDR2 YSLEER. The CDR3 here is CASSQVLNGDTQYF. For the CDR3, the DNA is TGCGCCAGCAGCCAAGTACTTAACGGAGATACGCAGTATTTT.

This clonotype was counted ten times or more. V usage is TRBV20-1 and J usage is TRBJ2-7, with D perhaps matching TRBD1 (6 bases). This CDR3 has 12 residues. Germline assignment: CDR1 DFQATT and CDR2 SNEGSKA (reference sequence). The ends were cut back, 6 bases at V and 3 bases at J, with 12 bases in the middle. CDR3 protein: CSATDSNYEQYF. CDR3 DNA: TGCAGTGCCACGGACAGCAACTACGAGCAGTACTTC.

This clonotype was recorded at least ten times. The chain is built from TRBV11-1 and TRBJ2-1; 10 nucleotides match TRBD2. Germline V gene data show CDR1 as SGHAT and CDR2 as FQDESV (reference sequence). V lost 5 bases, J lost 5 bases, and 12 bases stayed unmatched. CDR3 length: 17 amino acids. The CDR3 spells CASSPDKRAGGNNEQFF. The DNA for the CDR3 is TGTGCCAGCAGCCCAGATAAGAGAGCGGGAGGGAACAATGAGCAGTTCTTC.

This clonotype came up many times. V is TRBV2 and J is TRBJ2-1; 7 bases align to TRBD2. The CDR3 is 15 amino acids. The V segment lost 5 bases and the J segment 8 bases; nucleotides outside the gene matches: 12. Germline V gives CDR1 SNHLY, CDR2 FYNNEI. CDR3 protein: CASSLGGSNRDEQFF. As DNA, the CDR3 is TGTGCCAGCAGTCTAGGCGGGAGTAATAGGGATGAGCAGTTCTTC.

This clonotype is deemed medium-sized. The V and J genes are TRBV5-1 and TRBJ2-7; the D is unclear. V lost 5 bases and J 5 bases, leaving 11 bases between the germline ends. The length of the CDR3 is 12 residues. Per the germline V gene, CDR1 is SGHRS and CDR2 is YFSETQ. The CDR3 loop reads CASRGSANEQYF. The CDR3, as DNA: TGCGCCAGCAGAGGTTCGGCTAACGAGCAGTACTTC.

This clonotype occurred many times. This sequence joins TRBV5-1 and TRBJ1-2, with 7 bases lining up with TRBD1. This CDR3 comprises 13 residues. Germline values: CDR1 SGHRS, CDR2 YFSETQ. V gave up 4 bases and J gave up 4 bases; unmatched junction bases: 4. The CDR3 region is CASSLDRFYGYTF. For the CDR3, the DNA is TGCGCCAGCAGCCTGGACAGGTTCTATGGCTACACCTTC. Using reference TRBV5-1 and TRBJ1-2 for the parts outside the CDR3, the full variable domain is KAGVTQTPRYLIKTRGQQVTLSCSPISGHRSVSWYQQTPGQGLQFLFEYFSETQRNKGNFPGRFSGRQFSNSRSEMNVSTLELGDSALYLCASSLDRFYGYTFGSGTRLTVV.

This clonotype has a handful of counts. The chain couples TRBV5-1 to TRBJ2-5; perhaps TRBD1 as D (5 bases). CDR1 and CDR2 (germline): SGHRS, YFSETQ. V was cut by 5 bases and J by 3 bases, with 20 bases left in between. The CDR3 covers 16 residues. CDR3 coding DNA: TGCGCCAGCAGTACGATGGCCTGGACACAAAAAGAGACCCAGTACTTC. It is translated as CASSTMAWTQKETQYF.

V gene TRBV28 combines with J gene TRBJ2-7; D gene uncertain. The V gene's germline CDR1 is MDHEN and CDR2 SYDVKM. The CDR3 spans 12 residues. V was shortened by 5 bases and J by 2 bases, with 7 bases between the two germline ends. The CDR3 DNA is TGTGCCAGCAGTATCAGCCCCTACGAGCAGTACTTC. This translates into CASSISPYEQYF. Drawing the rest from reference TRBV28 and TRBJ2-7, the complete variable domain is DVKVTQSSRYLVKRTGEKVFLECVQDMDHENMFWYRQDPGLGLRLIYFSYDVKMKEKGDIPEGYSVSREKKERFSLILESASTNQTSMYLCASSISPYEQYFGPGTRLTVT.